A single sample gave rise to the 31 T cell receptor beta chains below, sequenced in a study of blood T cell repertoires in COVID-19. Some clones are missing from TCRdb's copy, which holds only in-frame ones; the method was immunoSEQ multiplex PCR. The data hold about 240,000 clones, with roughly four fifths observed a single time. Input material: peripheral blood. These receptors were collected from a woman between 65 and 79 years old with acute or convalescent COVID-19.

The genes are TRBV29-1 and TRBJ1-5; 9 bases fit TRBD1. Germline lookup yields CDR1 SQVTM and CDR2 ANQGSEA. This CDR3 comprises 13 residues. The junction had 7 bases not matched to a gene; V was cut back by 8 bases and J by 5 bases. DNA of the CDR3: TGCAGCTGGGGACAGGGTAACGATCAGCCCCAGCATTTT. Protein product: CSWGQGNDQPQHF.

The CDR3 loop reads CASSQFMQGLETQYF. DNA of the CDR3: TGTGCCAGCTCACAATTCATGCAGGGGCTCGAGACCCAGTACTTC. V and J are TRBV18 and TRBJ2-5; the D gene is possibly TRBD1 (6 bases). Germline V gene data show CDR1 as KGHSH and CDR2 as LQKENI. The CDR3 consists of 15 residues. Trimming left V 4 bases short and J 5 bases short, with 17 bases between.

V gene TRBV5-4 combines with J gene TRBJ1-6, with 7 bases aligning to TRBD1. CDR1 and CDR2 from the germline V gene are SGHNT and YYREEE (reference sequence). The V gene end was trimmed by 2 bases and the J gene end by 7 bases; junction bases not matched to a gene: 3. The CDR3 totals 14 residues. The CDR3 is CASSLRDRNSPLHF. CDR3 sequence (DNA): TGTGCCAGCAGCTTACGGGACAGAAATTCACCCCTCCACTTT.

For the CDR3, the DNA is TGTGCCAGCAGCGTGCAATTTACGGGACTAGCAATTGGGTCCACAGATACGCAGTATTTT. Amino acids: CASSVQFTGLAIGSTDTQYF. The chain couples TRBV6-6 to TRBJ2-3, with 9 bases aligning to TRBD2. The germline gives CDR1 MNHNY, CDR2 SVGAGI (reference sequence). After removal of 6 bases from V and 2 bases from J, the junction contained 21 bases not matched to a gene. The CDR3 has 20 amino acids.

This chain uses TRBV11-2 with TRBJ2-2; the D gene is possibly TRBD1 (5 bases). The CDR3 length is 14 residues. CDR1 SGHAT and CDR2 FQNNGV come from the germline V gene. The V gene lost 6 bases and the J gene lost 4 bases, with 12 bases spanning the gap. The CDR3 reads CASRSGRATGELFF. Here the CDR3 DNA reads TGTGCCAGCAGGTCAGGCAGGGCCACCGGGGAGCTGTTTTTT.

The V and J genes are TRBV28 and TRBJ1-6, with D perhaps matching TRBD1 (6 bases). CDR3 length: 13 residues. V lost 6 bases and J lost 4, with 7 bases in between. From germline, CDR1 is MDHEN and CDR2 SYDVKM. The CDR3 sequence is CASSTGYNSPLHF. As DNA, the CDR3 is TGTGCCAGCAGCACAGGGTATAATTCACCCCTCCACTTT.

The genes are TRBV23-1 and TRBJ1-2; TRBD1 matches at 7 bases. TRBV23-1 is sorted into the ORF group, with uncertain function. This CDR3 is built from 15 residues. The V segment lost 4 bases and the J segment 5 bases; nucleotides outside the gene matches: 10. CDR3: CASSRSTGAGYGYTF. In nucleotides, the CDR3 is TGCGCCAGCAGTCGATCTACAGGGGCGGGGTATGGCTACACCTTC.

V usage is TRBV3-1 (or the pseudogene TRBV3-2) and J usage is TRBJ2-5, with D maybe TRBD1 (6 bases). Germline loops: CDR1 LGHDT, CDR2 YNNKEL (reference sequence). The CDR3 length is 12 residues. The V end was cut by 8 bases, the J end by 4 bases, with 11 bases between. In DNA form, the CDR3 reads TGTGCCAGCGGGGGCCGGGGAGAGACCCAGTACTTC. This sequence encodes CASGGRGETQYF.

The chain links TRBV7-2 to TRBJ1-1; a weak D match, TRBD1 (6 bases). Deletions cut 5 bases from V and 1 base from J, with 8 bases between. Germline V gene sequence: CDR1 SGHTA, CDR2 FQGNSA. The CDR3 totals 13 residues. CDR3 bases: TGTGCCAGCAGCCGGGGACAGAACACTGAAGCTTTCTTT. This sequence encodes CASSRGQNTEAFF.

The chain carries TRBV29-1 and TRBJ1-1, with D possibly being TRBD1 (5 bases). The CDR3 is 15 residues long. Trimming removed 7 bases from V and 5 bases from J, with 23 bases in between. The germline V gene has CDR1 SQVTM and CDR2 ANQGSEA. CDR3 amino acids: CSANSGGLRGTEAFF. For the CDR3, the DNA is TGCAGCGCCAATAGTGGGGGTCTACGGGGGACTGAAGCTTTCTTT.

This sequence joins TRBV28 and TRBJ1-1; tentative D call: TRBD1 (5 bases). V lost 7 bases and J 0 bases, leaving 9 bases between the germline ends. Germline CDR1 is MDHEN and CDR2 is SYDVKM. The CDR3 sequence is 13 residues long. DNA for the CDR3: TGTGCCAGCATCCCGGGGGTGAACACTGAAGCTTTCTTT. Translated: CASIPGVNTEAFF.

The chain uses TRBV5-6 and TRBJ2-3, with TRBD2 matching 11 bases. The CDR3 consists of 18 residues. Germline V gives CDR1 SGHDT, CDR2 YYEEEE. Losses at the gene ends were 3 bases for V and 1 base for J; bases not matched to a gene: 10. This CDR3 is CASSSGLADRWGTDTQYF. For the CDR3, the DNA is TGTGCCAGCAGCTCGGGACTAGCGGATCGTTGGGGCACAGATACGCAGTATTTT.

The chain is built from TRBV5-6 and TRBJ2-3, with TRBD2 as a possible D gene (6 bases). V lost 1 base, J lost 2 bases, and 14 bases lay in between. CDR1 is SGHDT and CDR2 is YYEEEE in the germline V gene. CDR3 length: 16 amino acids. Written as DNA, the CDR3 is TGTGCCAGCAGCTTGAGTATTGGGAGGTTCACAGATACGCAGTATTTT. Translating gives CASSLSIGRFTDTQYF.

J is TRBJ2-7 and V is TRBV7-9; 8 bases map to TRBD2. Germline V gives CDR1 SEHNR, CDR2 FQNEAQ (reference sequence). Unmatched junction bases numbered 6, after V lost 2 bases and J lost 6 bases. This CDR3 is 14 amino acids long. In DNA form, the CDR3 reads TGTGCCAGCAGCTTAACATCCGGGACTAGCGAGCAGTACTTC. This encodes CASSLTSGTSEQYF.

This clone came up once. The rearrangement links TRBV6-6 to TRBJ1-4; tentatively, D is TRBD1 (6 bases). This CDR3 region has 15 residues. Trimming removed 5 bases at V and 8 bases at J, with 18 bases between. Germline-derived CDR1 and CDR2 are MNHNY and SVGAGI (reference sequence). CDR3 nucleotides: TGTGCCAGCAGTCTACGGGGGGCCCGCGAGGAAAAACTGTTTTTT. Translated, it gives CASSLRGAREEKLFF.

The chain joins TRBV5-1 to TRBJ1-1; 7 bases line up with TRBD1. CDR3 length: 14 amino acids. The J segment lost 4 bases and the V segment lost 0 bases, leaving 3 bases of the junction unmatched. In germline, CDR1 is SGHRS, CDR2 YFSETQ. The CDR3 spells CASSLEQGSTEAFF. The CDR3 DNA sequence: TGCGCCAGCAGCTTGGAACAGGGGTCCACTGAAGCTTTCTTT. The variable domain in full, completed from reference TRBV5-1 and TRBJ1-1, reads KAGVTQTPRYLIKTRGQQVTLSCSPISGHRSVSWYQQTPGQGLQFLFEYFSETQRNKGNFPGRFSGRQFSNSRSEMNVSTLELGDSALYLCASSLEQGSTEAFFGQGTRLTVV.

J is TRBJ1-1 and V is TRBV10-3; 9 bases fit TRBD1. This CDR3 spans 15 amino acids. The germline V gene has CDR1 ENHRY and CDR2 SYGVKD. Unmatched junction bases numbered 11, after V lost 7 bases and J lost 5 bases. CDR3 in amino acids: CAITGPGQGGTEAFF. DNA of the CDR3: TGTGCCATCACCGGCCCGGGACAGGGAGGGACTGAAGCTTTCTTT.

This clone was counted once. The chain recombines TRBV4-2 with TRBJ2-3; 12 bases are a match to TRBD2. The CDR3 runs 17 residues. Losses at the gene ends were 0 bases for V and 3 bases for J; bases not matched to a gene: 4. Germline V gives CDR1 LGHNA, CDR2 YNFKEQ. For the CDR3, the DNA is TGTGCCAGCAGCCAAGAACTAGCGGGGGGCCCTACAGATACGCAGTATTTT. It is translated as CASSQELAGGPTDTQYF.

J is TRBJ1-4 and V is TRBV7-9; TRBD1 aligns across 7 bases. From germline, CDR1 is SEHNR and CDR2 FQNEAQ (reference sequence). CDR3 length: 15 residues. V shed 5 bases, J shed 7 bases, and the junction held 10 bases outside the gene matches. CDR3 DNA sequence: TGTGCCAGCAGCACCCGACAGGGTTTGGGTGAAAAACTGTTTTTT. Translated, it gives CASSTRQGLGEKLFF.

This clone was counted once. The chain is built from TRBV2 and TRBJ2-3, with D possibly matching TRBD1 (6 bases). Germline V lookup: CDR1 SNHLY, CDR2 FYNNEI. V lost 4 bases to trimming and J lost 1 base, with 12 bases between them. CDR3 length: 15 amino acids. CDR3 in DNA: TGTGCCAGCAGTGTCCAGGGGTCCGGCACAGATACGCAGTATTTT. Translating gives CASSVQGSGTDTQYF.

The rearrangement joins TRBV11-2 to TRBJ1-2; 7 bases are shared with TRBD1. The germline V gene encodes CDR1 SGHAT and CDR2 FQNNGV. Losses at the gene ends were 2 bases for V and 7 bases for J; bases not matched to a gene: 7. CDR3 size: 14 residues. CDR3 sequence (DNA): TGTGCCAGCAGCTTAATAACAGGGGTACCTGGCTACACCTTC. Translated: CASSLITGVPGYTF.

The chain links TRBV4-2 to TRBJ1-1; 7 nucleotides line up with TRBD1. V gave up 4 bases and J gave up 5 bases; unmatched junction bases: 10. The CDR3 is made up of 15 amino acids. The germline CDR1 and CDR2 sequences are LGHNA and YNFKEQ. The CDR3 loop reads CASSLQGGRGTEAFF. The CDR3 DNA is TGTGCCAGCAGCCTTCAGGGGGGCAGGGGGACTGAAGCTTTCTTT.

The table lists this clone with a few counts. The rearrangement uses TRBV6-5 and TRBJ1-2, with unresolved D. Germline assignment: CDR1 MNHEY and CDR2 SVGAGI. With 2 bases removed from V and 0 bases from J, the gap between germline ends came to 7 bases. This CDR3 is 14 amino acids long. CDR3 sequence (DNA): TGTGCCAGCAGTTACAGGAGAGCTAACTATGGCTACACCTTC. It is translated as CASSYRRANYGYTF.

This chain links TRBV19 with TRBJ1-5; 10 positions match TRBD1. Germline values: CDR1 LNHDA, CDR2 SQIVND (reference sequence). V shed 3 bases and J 3 bases; nucleotides not matched to a gene: 2. The CDR3 loop spans 15 amino acids. The CDR3 nucleotides read TGTGCCAGTAGTATGGGGACAGGGGCCAATCAGCCCCAGCATTTT. This encodes CASSMGTGANQPQHF. Combining the CDR3 with reference TRBV19 and TRBJ1-5 gives the whole variable domain DGGITQSPKYLFRKEGQNVTLSCEQNLNHDAMYWYRQDPGQGLRLIYYSQIVNDFQKGDIAEGYSVSREKKESFPLTVTSAQKNPTAFYLCASSMGTGANQPQHFGDGTRLSIL.

This clone showed up just once. The rearrangement links TRBV5-6 to TRBJ2-3, with 10 bases that match TRBD2. This CDR3 has 15 amino acids. J gave up 8 bases and V 0 bases, and 6 bases lay outside the gene matches. CDR1 is SGHDT, CDR2 YYEEEE, per germline. The CDR3 DNA reads as TGTGCCAGCAGCTTGGAAGCGGGGGGGCATAGTACGCAGTATTTT. Its protein product is CASSLEAGGHSTQYF.

The chain couples TRBV7-2 to TRBJ1-2, with a weak D call TRBD1 (6 bases). The germline gives CDR1 SGHTA, CDR2 FQGNSA. The ends were cut back, 4 bases at V and 6 bases at J, with 15 bases in the middle. This CDR3 contains 14 residues. CDR3 sequence: CASSSRGGVHGYTF. For the CDR3, the DNA is TGTGCCAGCAGCTCCCGAGGGGGGGTCCATGGCTACACCTTC.

This chain links TRBV10-3 with TRBJ1-4, with TRBD1 matching 8 bases. Germline CDR1 and CDR2: ENHRY and SYGVKD. Trimming removed 6 bases from V and 8 bases from J; junction bases left unmatched: 5. The CDR3 is made up of 13 amino acids. CDR3: CAISRGRQEKLFF. CDR3 nucleotides: TGTGCCATCAGCAGGGGGCGACAAGAAAAACTGTTTTTT.

The V and J genes are TRBV14 and TRBJ1-1; TRBD1 matches at 10 bases. The junction had 8 bases not matched to a gene; V was cut back by 6 bases and J by 1 base. Germline CDR1 reads SGHDN; CDR2 reads FVKESK. The CDR3 contains 16 residues. CDR3 sequence reads: CASSRDRGIRNTEAFF. CDR3 DNA: TGTGCCAGCAGTCGGGACAGGGGAATAAGGAACACTGAAGCTTTCTTT.

This chain connects TRBV19 to TRBJ2-5; D perhaps matches TRBD1 (7 bases). Trimming removed 6 bases from V and 5 bases from J, with 16 bases in between. Germline V gives CDR1 LNHDA, CDR2 SQIVND (reference sequence). The CDR3 runs to 14 residues. CDR3 in amino acids: CASRGTAGLETQYF. The CDR3 region has the DNA TGTGCCAGTAGGGGGACAGCGGGCCTGGAGACCCAGTACTTC.

The chain employs TRBV5-1 and TRBJ1-1; D perhaps matches TRBD1 (6 bases). The V and J ends lost 0 bases and 3 bases respectively, with 12 bases between them. The V gene's germline CDR1 is SGHRS and CDR2 YFSETQ. This CDR3 is built from 15 residues. The CDR3 nucleotides are TGCGCCAGCAGCTTGGATGGGGGCGGGTACACTGAAGCTTTCTTT. It translates to CASSLDGGGYTEAFF.

This clone appeared once. V gene TRBV5-6 combines with J gene TRBJ1-3; a possible D gene is TRBD1 (5 bases). The CDR3 totals 17 residues. V lost 5 bases to trimming and J lost 0 bases, with 18 bases between them. Germline-derived CDR1 and CDR2 are SGHDT and YYEEEE. CDR3 amino acids: CASSPGMALISGNTIYF. As DNA, the CDR3 is TGTGCCAGCAGTCCAGGGATGGCGCTCATCTCTGGAAACACCATATATTTT.